This TCR beta chain is from a study of blood T cell repertoires in COVID-19 (dated by TCRdb to 2018 to 2021). Regarding the complete study: The collaborator samples originated in the United States, Italy and Spain and spanned the acute and convalescent phases of COVID-19. Samples came from the ongoing ImmuneRACE study (first 160 participants) plus 1,254 subjects from 6 global collaborators. The sample metadata nearly always contained a de-identified subject ID, COVID-19 status, age in years and sex. The dataset comprised deeply sampled blood TCRbeta repertoires from subjects exposed to, actively infected with, or recovered from COVID-19. A freely available public database, intended as a resource for researchers studying the immune response to SARS-CoV-2, is where the repertoires were released. The prospective study material was composed of cDNA or gDNA derived from T cells, B-cell-depleted T cells, or PBMCs. Where available, HLA class I and class II types were obtained from metadata supplied by the sample provider rather than from assay-based typing.

Overall results and qualifications from the work: The quantity of clinical and demographic metadata differed by source and by participant and was supplied without curation.

Whole blood was collected in K2EDTA tubes by collaborating institutions according to the institutions' own protocols. For TCRbeta analysis, collaborator samples were shipped as frozen whole blood, as isolated PBMCs, or as DNA extracted from either sample type. This clone was detected only once. Its antigen is still unknown. Base qualities are not at hand, and no much larger clone is one base apart. The immunoSEQ Assay, a bias-controlled multiplex PCR, was used to amplify TCRbeta CDR3 regions from genomic DNA. From the authors' description of their analysis: The number of nucleated cells in each sample was estimated by amplification of reference gene primers within the assay. To quantify the absolute abundance of each unique TCRbeta CDR3 rearrangement, sequence reads were collapsed and filtered. For each sample, productive Simpson clonality was calculated as the square root of Simpson's diversity index over productive rearrangements. TCRdb took over this immuneACCESS table, retaining in-frame rearrangements with V and J assigned. Such tables are incomplete; in checked studies, under half of the missing clones stem from an unresolved V gene, and the remainder is unexplained. The V and J calls and clone size come from that table; D and trimming were worked out from the DNA. This sample is represented by fewer than 35,000 clones; approximately 91% of them were singletons. The top ten clones comprise under 4.5% of the sample.

Sequencing was done on a sample of peripheral blood. The origin of this receptor is a man aged 55-75 years with acute or convalescent COVID-19.

At the DNA level, the sequence is TGTGCCAGCAGCCCCGACAGATGGAAGGCTTTCTTT. The translation is CASSPDRWKAFF. The rearrangement joined TRBV6-2 or TRBV6-3 to TRBJ1-1, and the D gene may be TRBD1, 5 bases matching. Trimming at the junction amounts to 6 bases on V and 11 bases on J, and the germline ends lie 16 bases apart. Taken from the germline V gene, the CDR1 and CDR2 loops are MNHEY and SVGEGT. There are 12 amino acids in the CDR3, from cysteine to phenylalanine inclusive. The sequence is cut down to CDR3 DNA, 36 bases in frame from base 1.